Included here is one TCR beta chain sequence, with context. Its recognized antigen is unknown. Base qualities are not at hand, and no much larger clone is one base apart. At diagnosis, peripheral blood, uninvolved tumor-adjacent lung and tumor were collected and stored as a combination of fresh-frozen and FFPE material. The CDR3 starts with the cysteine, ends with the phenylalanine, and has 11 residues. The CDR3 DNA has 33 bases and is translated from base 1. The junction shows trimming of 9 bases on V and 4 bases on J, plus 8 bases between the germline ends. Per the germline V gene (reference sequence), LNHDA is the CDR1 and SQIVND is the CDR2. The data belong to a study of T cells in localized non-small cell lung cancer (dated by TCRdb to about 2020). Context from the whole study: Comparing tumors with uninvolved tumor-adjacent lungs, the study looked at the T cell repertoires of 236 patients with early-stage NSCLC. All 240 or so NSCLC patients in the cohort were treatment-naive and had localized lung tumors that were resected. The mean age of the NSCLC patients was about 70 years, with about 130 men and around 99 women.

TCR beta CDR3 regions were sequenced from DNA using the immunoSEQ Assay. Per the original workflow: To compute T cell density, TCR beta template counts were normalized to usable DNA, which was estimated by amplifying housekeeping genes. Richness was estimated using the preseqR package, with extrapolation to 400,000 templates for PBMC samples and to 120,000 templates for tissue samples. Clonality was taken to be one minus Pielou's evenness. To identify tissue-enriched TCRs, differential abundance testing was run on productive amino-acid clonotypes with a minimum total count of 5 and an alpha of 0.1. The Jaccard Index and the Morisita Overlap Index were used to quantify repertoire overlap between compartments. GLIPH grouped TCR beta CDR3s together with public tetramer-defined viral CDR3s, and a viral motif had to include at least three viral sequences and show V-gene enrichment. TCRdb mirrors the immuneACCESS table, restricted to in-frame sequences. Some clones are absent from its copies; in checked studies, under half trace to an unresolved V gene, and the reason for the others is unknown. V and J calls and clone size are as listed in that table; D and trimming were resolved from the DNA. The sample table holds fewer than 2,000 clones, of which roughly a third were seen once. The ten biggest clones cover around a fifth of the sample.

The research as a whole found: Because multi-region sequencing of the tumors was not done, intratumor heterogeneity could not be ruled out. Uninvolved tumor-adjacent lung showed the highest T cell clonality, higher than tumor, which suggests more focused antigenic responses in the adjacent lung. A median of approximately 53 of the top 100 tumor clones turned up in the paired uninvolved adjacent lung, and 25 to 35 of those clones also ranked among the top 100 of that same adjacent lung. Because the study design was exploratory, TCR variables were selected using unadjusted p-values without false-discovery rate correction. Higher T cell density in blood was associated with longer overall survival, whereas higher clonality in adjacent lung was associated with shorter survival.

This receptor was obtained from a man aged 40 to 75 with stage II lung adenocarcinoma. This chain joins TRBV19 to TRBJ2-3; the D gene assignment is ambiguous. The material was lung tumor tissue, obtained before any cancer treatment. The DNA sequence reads TGTGCCAGCCACCATGCAGATACGCAGTATTTT. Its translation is CASHHADTQYF.